The TCR beta chain under discussion was sequenced for a study of T cells in Graves' hyperthyroidism and ophthalmopathy. In this sample, this clonotype turned up many times. TCR beta CDR3 regions were amplified from RNA. The HTBI primer set served for first-round RT-PCR of the TCR CDR3. TCRdb re-analysed the multiplex PCR reads in MiXCR, keeping a single row per CDR3 protein. The table shows fewer than 650,000 distinct CDR3 sequences, with approximately 15% occurring only once. This sequence originates from a woman aged 18-29 years with Graves' ophthalmopathy. The sample taken for sequencing was blood.

Here the CDR3 DNA reads TGTGCCACCAGTGATCAGAAGGGGGATCAGCCCCAGCATTTT. Amino acids: CATSDQKGDQPQHF. This chain connects TRBV24-1 to TRBJ1-5; D might be TRBD1 (6 bases). This CDR3 spans 14 amino acids. Germline loops: CDR1 KGHDR, CDR2 SFDVKD. Trimming removed 3 bases from V and 5 bases from J, with 10 bases in between.